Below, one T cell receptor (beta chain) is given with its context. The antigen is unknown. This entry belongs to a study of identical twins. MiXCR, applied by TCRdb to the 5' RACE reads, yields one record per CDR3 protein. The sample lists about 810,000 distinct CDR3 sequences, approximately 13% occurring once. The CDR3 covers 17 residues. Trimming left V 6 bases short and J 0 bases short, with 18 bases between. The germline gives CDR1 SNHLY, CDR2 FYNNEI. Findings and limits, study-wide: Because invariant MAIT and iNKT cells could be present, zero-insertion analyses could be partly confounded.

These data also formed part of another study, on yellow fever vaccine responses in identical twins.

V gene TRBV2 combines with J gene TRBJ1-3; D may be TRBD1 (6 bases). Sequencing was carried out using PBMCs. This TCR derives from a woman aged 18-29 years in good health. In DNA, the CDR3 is TGTGCCAGCAGCGGGAGAGGGGGATCCAACTCTGGAAACACCATATATTTT. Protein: CASSGRGGSNSGNTIYF.